These T cell receptor beta chains were read from a single sample in a study of PD-L1 blockade in urothelial cancer. The protocol was immunoSEQ multiplex PCR, while the TCRdb copy is restricted to in-frame clones and leaves out a portion. The table has roughly 120,000 clones, 80% to 95% seen once. The sample consisted of PBMCs, taken around atezolizumab (anti-PD-L1) treatment. These receptors were obtained from a man in his fifties or sixties with urothelial cancer. The CDR3 runs from the conserved cysteine through the conserved F or W. D genes are given only for firm matches. The size of a clone is reported for some rows only, either as once, few or many, or as a class for expanded clones.

J gene,V gene,clone size,D gene,CDR3 length,CDR3 DNA,CDR3 protein
TRBJ2-7,TRBV9,-,-,14,TGTGCCAGCAGCGAACTAGGGTCCCCCTACGAGCAGTACTTC,CASSELGSPYEQYF
TRBJ2-1,TRBV19,-,-,15,TGTGCCAGTAGCCTTACCGGGGGTAGCTACAATGAGCAGTTCTTC,CASSLTGGSYNEQFF
TRBJ1-3,TRBV19,-,-,13,TGTGCCAGCGCAGGGGTCTCTGGAAACACCATATATTTT,CASAGVSGNTIYF
TRBJ2-7,TRBV6-6,few,-,14,TGTGCCAGCAGATTCGGACAGATGACCTACGAGCAGTACTTC,CASRFGQMTYEQYF
TRBJ1-4,TRBV7-2,once,TRBD1,14,TGTGCCAGCAGCTTTACAGGGGGTAATGAAAAACTGTTTTTT,CASSFTGGNEKLFF
TRBJ2-1,TRBV29-1,-,TRBD2,11,TGCAGCGTTGGGGGCGCGGGAGATGAGTTCTTC,CSVGGAGDEFF
TRBJ1-3,TRBV7-2,once,-,14,TGTGCCAGCAACCGGGGGGCGCAGGGAAACACCATATATTTT,CASNRGAQGNTIYF
TRBJ2-7,TRBV9,-,TRBD2,14,TGTGCCAGCAGCGGGGGGGGGACTACGAGCGAGCAGTACTTC,CASSGGGTTSEQYF
TRBJ1-1,TRBV10-3,-,TRBD1,14,TGTGCCATCAGAACTGGACAGGGTAGGGATGAAGCTTTCTTT,CAIRTGQGRDEAFF
TRBJ2-7,TRBV7-9,-,-,12,TGTGCCAGCAGCCCTATGGTTTACGAGCAGTACTTC,CASSPMVYEQYF
TRBJ1-5,TRBV7-2,-,-,16,TGTGCCAGCAGCTTAAGGGTCGGAGGCTCCAATCAGCCCCAGCATTTT,CASSLRVGGSNQPQHF
TRBJ1-1,TRBV29-1,-,-,12,TGCAGCGTGGAGCAGGGGAACACTGAAGCTTTCTTT,CSVEQGNTEAFF
TRBJ2-3,TRBV6-5,once,-,14,TGTGCCAGCAGTTTAAGACAAACCACAGATACGCAGTATTTT,CASSLRQTTDTQYF
TRBJ2-7,TRBV11-3,-,-,14,TGTGCCAGCAGCTTAGACGGGAGCTCCTACGAGCAGTACTTC,CASSLDGSSYEQYF
TRBJ1-2,TRBV15,once,-,15,TGTGCCACCAGCAGAGTCAAGGAGTTTAACTATGGCTACACCTTC,CATSRVKEFNYGYTF
TRBJ1-4,TRBV30,-,-,14,TGTGCCTGGAGTGTACGACAGAATAATGAAAAACTGTTTTTT,CAWSVRQNNEKLFF
TRBJ2-1,TRBV5-4,-,-,15,TGTGCCAGCAGCTTGGTAGGTCCGGGATACAATGAGCAGTTCTTC,CASSLVGPGYNEQFF
TRBJ1-1,TRBV10-1,-,-,13,TGCGCCAGCAGTGACCAGCGAAACACTGAAGCTTTCTTT,CASSDQRNTEAFF
TRBJ1-5,TRBV30,-,-,12,TGTGCCTGGAGTGGATCAGGGAAGCCCCAGCATTTT,CAWSGSGKPQHF
TRBJ2-1,TRBV19,-,-,16,TGTGCCAGTAGTATATCCACTAGGGCCTCCTACAATGAGCAGTTCTTC,CASSISTRASYNEQFF
TRBJ2-1,TRBV7-2,-,TRBD2,14,TGTGCCAGCAGCGAGACTAGCGGTATCAATGAGCAGTTCTTC,CASSETSGINEQFF
TRBJ2-2,TRBV5-5,-,TRBD2,17,TGTGCCAGCAGCTTGGGACTAGCGGGGACAGTGACCGGGGAGCTGTTTTTT,CASSLGLAGTVTGELFF
TRBJ2-5,TRBV11-1,-,TRBD2,13,TGTGCCAGCAGCCGAGCGGGAGTGGAGACCCAGTACTTC,CASSRAGVETQYF
TRBJ1-1,TRBV28,-,TRBD1,14,TGTGCCATCTCGGGGGTCAGGGGGCGCACTGAAGCTTTCTTT,CAISGVRGRTEAFF
TRBJ2-7,TRBV5-1,-,TRBD2,15,TGCGCCAGCAGCTTGGGTAGCGGGAATTCCTACGAGCAGTACTTC,CASSLGSGNSYEQYF
TRBJ1-4,TRBV6-1,-,-,14,TGTGCCAGCAGTGGCGGGGGGGCAAGAGAAAAACTGTTTTTT,CASSGGGAREKLFF
TRBJ2-3,TRBV7-7,-,-,18,TGTGCTAGCAGCTTGGACTCCGGAGAGGGTGAAATCACAGATACGCAGTATTTT,CASSLDSGEGEITDTQYF
TRBJ1-4,TRBV19,-,-,16,TGTGCCAGTAGTATAAGCCCAGGGATCCTTAATGAAAAACTGTTTTTT,CASSISPGILNEKLFF
TRBJ2-1,TRBV19,-,-,15,TGTGCCAGTAGTATAGACCCTAGTATTAACAATGAGCAGTTCTTC,CASSIDPSINNEQFF
TRBJ2-2,TRBV19,once,-,14,TGTGCCAGTTCGGTAGGCGGGACGCCAGGGGAGCTGTTTTTT,CASSVGGTPGELFF
TRBJ1-2,TRBV5-6,few,TRBD1,15,TGTGCCAGCAGCCAGCGGGACAGGGTGATTCATGGCTACACCTTC,CASSQRDRVIHGYTF
TRBJ1-1,TRBV18,-,-,13,TGTGCCAGCTCAGCGGACAGGAACACTGAAGCTTTCTTT,CASSADRNTEAFF
TRBJ1-4,TRBV2,-,-,14,TGTGCCAGCAGGACAAGCCCAACTAATGAAAAACTGTTTTTT,CASRTSPTNEKLFF
TRBJ2-4,TRBV18,-,-,16,TGTGCCAGCTCACCTGGGCTAGCTCTTGCCAAAAACATTCAGTACTTC,CASSPGLALAKNIQYF
TRBJ2-1,TRBV30,-,-,14,TGTGCCTGGAGTGTTATTGGGCCCTACAATGAGCAGTTCTTC,CAWSVIGPYNEQFF
TRBJ2-1,TRBV5-1,-,-,13,TGCGCCAGCATGGTGGGAGGCTACAATGAGCAGTTCTTC,CASMVGGYNEQFF
TRBJ1-2,TRBV5-1,-,-,13,TGCGCCAGCAGCTGGACGGGGGAGGGTGGCTACACCTTC,CASSWTGEGGYTF
TRBJ2-2,TRBV9,-,-,14,TGTGCCAGCAGCGAGACAGCGAACACCGGGGAGCTGTTTTTT,CASSETANTGELFF
TRBJ2-3,TRBV5-1,-,TRBD2,17,TGCGCCAGCAGCCCGGGACTAGCGGGAGACAACACAGATACGCAGTATTTT,CASSPGLAGDNTDTQYF
TRBJ1-2,TRBV27,-,-,13,TGTGCCAGCAGTTGGAGCGGGGGGCAAGGCTACACCTTC,CASSWSGGQGYTF
TRBJ1-1,TRBV4-3,-,-,13,TGCGCCAGCAGCGAAGGACTAAACACTGAAGCTTTCTTT,CASSEGLNTEAFF
TRBJ1-2,TRBV7-2,-,-,14,TGTGCCAGCAGCCGCAACCCAGCGATCTATGGCTACACCTTC,CASSRNPAIYGYTF
TRBJ1-1,TRBV9,-,-,13,TGTGCCAGCAGCGTAGAATATGACACTGAAGCTTTCTTT,CASSVEYDTEAFF
TRBJ1-4,TRBV18,-,TRBD1,15,TGTGCCAGCTCACCAAAGGCAGGGGGCGATGAAAAACTGTTTTTT,CASSPKAGGDEKLFF